This T cell receptor (beta chain) emerged from a study of OX40 agonist ivuxolimab in advanced cancers. CDR1 is SQVTM, CDR2 ANQGSEA, per germline. The V end was cut by 7 bases, the J end by 3 bases, with 21 bases between. The CDR3 runs 15 residues. TCRdb's copy holds only in-frame clones and misses some; the assay was immunoSEQ multiplex PCR. The table shows approximately 68,000 clones, with over 70% occurring only once. This sequence was found in an adult with an advanced solid tumor such as melanoma, head and neck, liver or kidney cancer. The material sequenced was CD4+ or CD8+ T cells sorted from blood, taken in a trial of the OX40 agonist ivuxolimab. The gene calls are TRBV29-1 and TRBJ2-5; D may be TRBD1 or TRBD2 (5 bases each). The DNA of the CDR3 is TGCAGCGCACCCGGGACCGCCGGTATGGAAGAGACCCAGTACTTC. It is translated as CSAPGTAGMEETQYF.